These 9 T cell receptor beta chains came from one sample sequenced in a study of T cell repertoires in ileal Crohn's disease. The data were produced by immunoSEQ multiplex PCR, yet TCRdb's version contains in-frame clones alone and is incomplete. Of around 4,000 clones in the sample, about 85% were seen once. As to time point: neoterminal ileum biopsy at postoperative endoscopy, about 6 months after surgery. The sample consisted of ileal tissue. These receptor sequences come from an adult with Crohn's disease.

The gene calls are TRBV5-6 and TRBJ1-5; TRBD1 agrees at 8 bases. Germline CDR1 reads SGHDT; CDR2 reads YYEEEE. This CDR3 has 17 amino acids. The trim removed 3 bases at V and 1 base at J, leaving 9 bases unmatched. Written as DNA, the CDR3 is TGTGCCAGCAGCTCCGAACTGGGACAGGCCAGCAATCAGCCCCAGCATTTT. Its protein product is CASSSELGQASNQPQHF.

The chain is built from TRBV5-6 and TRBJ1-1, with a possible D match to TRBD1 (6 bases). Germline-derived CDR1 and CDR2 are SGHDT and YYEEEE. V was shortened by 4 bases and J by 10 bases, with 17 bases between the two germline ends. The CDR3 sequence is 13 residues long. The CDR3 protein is CASSLTTGGVAFF. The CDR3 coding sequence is TGTGCCAGCAGCCTGACGACAGGAGGTGTAGCTTTCTTT.

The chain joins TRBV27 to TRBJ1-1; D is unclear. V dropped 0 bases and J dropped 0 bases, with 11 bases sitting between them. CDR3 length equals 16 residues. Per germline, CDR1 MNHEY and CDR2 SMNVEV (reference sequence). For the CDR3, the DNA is TGTGCCAGCAGTTTATCTGGGCCTCCAATGAACACTGAAGCTTTCTTT. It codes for CASSLSGPPMNTEAFF.

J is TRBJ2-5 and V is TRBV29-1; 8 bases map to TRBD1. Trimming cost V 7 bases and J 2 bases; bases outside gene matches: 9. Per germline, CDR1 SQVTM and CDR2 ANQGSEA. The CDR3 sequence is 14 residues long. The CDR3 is CSAAEGTGQETQYF. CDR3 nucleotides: TGCAGCGCGGCCGAAGGGACAGGACAAGAGACCCAGTACTTC.

The CDR3 coding sequence is TGCGCCAGCAGCCAAGCCTCCGGGAACGAGCAGTACTTC. As protein: CASSQASGNEQYF. This chain joins TRBV4-1 and TRBJ2-7; a possible D gene is TRBD2 (5 bases). Trimming shortened V by 1 base and J by 5 bases, and 9 bases separated the two germline ends. The germline CDR1 and CDR2 sequences are MGHRA and YSYEKL. The CDR3 is 13 amino acids.

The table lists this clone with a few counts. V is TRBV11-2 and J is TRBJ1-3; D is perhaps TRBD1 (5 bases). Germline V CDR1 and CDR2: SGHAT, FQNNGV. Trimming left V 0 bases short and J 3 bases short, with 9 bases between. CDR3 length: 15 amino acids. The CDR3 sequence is CASSLDWGLGNTIYF. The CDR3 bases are TGTGCCAGCAGCTTAGATTGGGGCCTTGGAAACACCATATATTTT.

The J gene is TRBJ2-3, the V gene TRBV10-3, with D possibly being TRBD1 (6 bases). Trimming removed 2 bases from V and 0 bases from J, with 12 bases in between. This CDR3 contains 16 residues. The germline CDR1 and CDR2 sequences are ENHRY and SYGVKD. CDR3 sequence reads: CAISEPRQASTDTQYF. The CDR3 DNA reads TGTGCCATCAGTGAGCCCAGACAGGCTAGCACAGATACGCAGTATTTT.

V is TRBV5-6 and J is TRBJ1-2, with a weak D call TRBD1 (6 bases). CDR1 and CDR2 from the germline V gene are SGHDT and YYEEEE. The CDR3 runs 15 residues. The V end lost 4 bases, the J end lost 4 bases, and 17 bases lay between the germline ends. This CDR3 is CASSPPGGLGYGYTF. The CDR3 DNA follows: TGTGCCAGCAGCCCGCCCGGGGGGCTTGGCTATGGCTACACCTTC.

CDR3 coding DNA: TGTGCCAGCTCACCACCGACCGACAGGGGCTATGGCTACACCTTC. It is translated as CASSPPTDRGYGYTF. This rearrangement joins TRBV18 to TRBJ1-2; 8 nucleotides agree with TRBD1. Trimming took 0 bases from V and 4 from J; bases not matched to a gene: 4. Germline CDR1 reads KGHSH; CDR2 reads LQKENI. The CDR3 extends over 15 amino acids.